These T cell receptor beta chains were read from a single sample in a study of T cells in Graves' hyperthyroidism and ophthalmopathy. TCRdb processed the multiplex PCR reads anew with MiXCR; each CDR3 protein has one entry. The sample gives a few hundred thousand distinct CDR3 sequences, 46% of which show up once; about 8.3% is in the top ten. Sequenced input: peripheral blood or thyroid tissue (not recorded which). All receptors derive from a woman aged 18-35 years with Graves' hyperthyroidism. Each CDR3 is given with its conserved first and last residue. Each record gives: clone size, D gene, V gene, J gene, CDR3 protein, CDR3 DNA. A D gene is named only where the DNA matches it firmly. Rows may omit the clone size; those that give it use once, few, many or a size class.

many	-	TRBV5-8	TRBJ1-2	CASSPSRLYGYTF	TGTGCCAGCAGCCCGTCAAGGCTCTATGGCTACACCTTC
-	-	TRBV2	TRBJ1-1	CASRAGGRDLGAFF	TGTGCCAGCAGGGCGGGAGGCAGGGACCTTGGAGCTTTCTTT
few	-	TRBV13	TRBJ2-3	CASSPEATDTQYF	TGTGCCAGCAGCCCGGAGGCAACGGATACGCAGTATTTT
-	-	TRBV10-3	TRBJ1-4	CAISEWIGDEKLFF	TGTGCCATCAGTGAGTGGATAGGGGATGAAAAACTGTTTTTT
-	TRBD1	TRBV7-6	TRBJ2-7	CASSSLGQGVYEQYF	TGTGCCAGCAGCTCACTCGGCCAGGGGGTATACGAGCAGTACTTC
-	TRBD2	TRBV7-9	TRBJ2-1	CASSEAGVGYNEQFF	TGTGCCAGCAGCGAAGCGGGAGTGGGGTACAATGAGCAGTTCTTC
many	TRBD2	TRBV2	TRBJ2-7	CASSPTPLAGGYEQYF	TGTGCCAGCAGCCCCACCCCTCTAGCGGGAGGGTACGAGCAGTACTTC
many	-	TRBV19	TRBJ1-2	CASSPTDRYGYTF	TGTGCCAGTAGCCCGACAGACAGATATGGCTACACCTTC
-	-	TRBV6-1	TRBJ1-4	CASSSLRSSGTYEKLFF	TGTGCCAGCAGTAGCCTGAGGTCTAGCGGGACTTACGAAAAACTGTTTTTT
-	TRBD1	TRBV15	TRBJ1-6	CATSRETGGTNSPLHF	TGTGCCACCAGCAGAGAGACAGGGGGCACTAATTCACCCCTCCACTTT
-	-	TRBV29-1	TRBJ2-1	CSVEKGGAYNEQFF	TGCAGCGTTGAAAAGGGCGGGGCCTACAATGAGCAGTTCTTC
-	-	TRBV15	TRBJ2-7	CATSPGRYEQYF	TGTGCCACCAGCCCGGGACGTTACGAGCAGTACTTC
many	TRBD1	TRBV7-2	TRBJ1-2	CASSRLAGGYGYTF	TGTGCCAGCAGTCGACTAGCAGGGGGCTATGGCTACACCTTC
few	-	TRBV2	TRBJ1-6	CASSAGSAPLHF	TGTGCCAGCAGTGCTGGCAGTGCACCCCTCCACTTT
-	-	TRBV5-1	TRBJ2-5	CASSLGGDGETQYF	TGCGCCAGCAGCTTGGGAGGGGATGGAGAGACCCAGTACTTC
many	-	TRBV12-3/TRBV12-4	TRBJ2-7	CASSPRAEGNEQYF	TGTGCCAGCAGTCCCAGGGCAGAAGGGAACGAGCAGTACTTC
-	-	TRBV3-1	TRBJ1-1	CASSQVVSENTEAFF	TGTGCCAGCAGCCAAGTAGTCTCCGAGAACACTGAAGCTTTCTTT
-	-	TRBV6-1	TRBJ1-2	CASSEALLFGGSYGYTF	TGTGCCAGCAGTGAAGCGCTCCTTTTTGGTGGGAGCTATGGCTACACCTTC
many	-	TRBV12-3/TRBV12-4	TRBJ1-2	CASTRRDIFGYTF	TGTGCCAGCACCCGGAGGGACATTTTTGGCTACACCTTC
many	TRBD1	TRBV7-2	TRBJ2-7	CASSLEGQLYYEQYF	TGTGCCAGCAGCTTAGAGGGACAGCTCTACTACGAGCAGTACTTC
-	-	TRBV24-1	TRBJ2-1	CATSDLVAEGNEQFF	TGTGCCACCAGTGATTTGGTAGCGGAGGGTAATGAGCAGTTCTTC
many	-	TRBV5-1	TRBJ2-7	CASSYDSGSYEQYF	TGCGCCAGCAGCTACGATAGCGGCTCCTACGAGCAGTACTTC
-	TRBD1	TRBV29-1	TRBJ2-2	CSVLTGGGELFF	TGCAGCGTCTTGACAGGGGGAGGGGAGCTGTTTTTT
many	-	TRBV5-6	TRBJ1-5	CASSPAGFPPQHF	TGTGCCAGCAGCCCGGCTGGGTTCCCGCCCCAGCATTTT
once	-	TRBV20-1	TRBJ1-4	CSAMTGGANGKLFF	TGCAGTGCCATGACGGGGGGGGCCAACGGAAAACTGTTTTTT
-	TRBD1	TRBV20-1	TRBJ1-2	CSAGDRASGYTF	TGCAGTGCGGGGGACAGGGCCTCTGGCTACACCTTC
-	TRBD1	TRBV7-8	TRBJ1-2	CASSSRTGAGYTF	TGTGCCAGCAGCTCCAGGACAGGGGCTGGCTACACCTTC
many	-	TRBV11-3	TRBJ2-7	CASSLDPPAYEQYF	TGTGCCAGCAGCTTAGATCCCCCAGCCTACGAGCAGTACTTC
-	-	TRBV20-1	TRBJ1-3	CSAKRLNTIYF	TGCAGTGCAAAGCGGTTGAACACCATATATTTT
-	TRBD1	TRBV9	TRBJ1-1	CASSTGTEYVNTEAFF	TGTGCCAGCAGCACCGGGACAGAGTACGTGAACACTGAAGCTTTCTTT
many	-	TRBV15	TRBJ2-7	CATSRDSGEQYF	TGTGCCACCAGCAGAGACAGCGGCGAGCAGTACTTC
-	-	TRBV29-1	TRBJ2-7	CSVEGPGRSYNEQYF	TGCAGCGTTGAAGGGCCAGGGAGGAGCTACAATGAGCAGTACTTC
many	-	TRBV2	TRBJ2-7	CASSAYSAGFLGEQYF	TGTGCCAGCAGTGCTTATTCGGCAGGGTTTTTGGGTGAGCAGTACTTC
-	TRBD2	TRBV29-1	TRBJ2-1	CSVESVAGGPYNEQFF	TGCAGCGTTGAATCGGTAGCGGGAGGGCCTTACAATGAGCAGTTCTTC
-	-	TRBV2	TRBJ2-7	CASSDWGVSYEQYF	TGTGCCAGCAGTGATTGGGGGGTCTCCTACGAGCAGTACTTC
-	TRBD1	TRBV2	TRBJ1-5	CASREDRVSDQPQHF	TGTGCCAGCAGAGAGGACAGGGTCAGCGATCAGCCCCAGCATTTT
few	TRBD1	TRBV29-1	TRBJ2-1	CSVLQGVSYNEQFF	TGCAGCGTTTTACAGGGGGTGTCCTACAATGAGCAGTTCTTC
-	-	TRBV3-1	TRBJ1-1	CANSRGRGTDEAFF	TGTGCCAACAGCAGGGGCCGCGGGACGGATGAAGCTTTCTTT
many	-	TRBV9	TRBJ2-7	CASSPPWAEGYEQYF	TGTGCCAGCAGCCCACCTTGGGCAGAAGGTTACGAGCAGTACTTC
-	TRBD2	TRBV14	TRBJ2-7	CASSQDYRASGSSYEQYF	TGTGCCAGCAGCCAAGATTACCGGGCTAGCGGTAGCTCCTACGAGCAGTACTTC
-	TRBD1	TRBV7-2	TRBJ2-2	CASSTWTGSGELFF	TGTGCCAGCAGCACCTGGACAGGGTCCGGGGAGCTGTTTTTT
once	-	TRBV15	TRBJ2-7	CATSRRTESYEQYF	TGTGCCACCAGCAGGAGGACGGAGTCCTACGAGCAGTACTTC
-	-	TRBV5-1	TRBJ1-3	CASSLDSGGVGNTIYF	TGCGCCAGCAGCTTGGATTCGGGGGGTGTTGGAAACACCATATATTTT
-	TRBD2	TRBV6-4	TRBJ2-7	CASSRLAGVVHEQYF	TGTGCCAGCAGTCGACTAGCGGGAGTCGTCCACGAGCAGTACTTC
once	TRBD2	TRBV20-1	TRBJ2-2	CSASGLAGGDTGELFF	TGCAGTGCTAGCGGACTAGCGGGAGGGGACACCGGGGAGCTGTTTTTT